The clone carrying this T cell receptor (beta chain) was picked up a small number of times. This sample stems from a study of Graves' ophthalmopathy and Graves' hyperthyroidism. Across the whole study: At the time of initial diagnosis and before any treatment, peripheral blood was collected.

The CDR3 runs 14 residues. V was shortened by 4 bases and J by 2 bases, with 9 bases between the two germline ends. Germline V lookup: CDR1 KGHSH, CDR2 LQKENI. The authors amplified TCR beta CDR3 regions, and they did so from RNA transcripts for repertoire sequencing. An opening RT-PCR round employed HTBI primers and preceded a second-round multiplex PCR. One entry per CDR3 protein results from TCRdb running MiXCR on the multiplex PCR reads. The sample has 220,000 or so distinct CDR3 sequences, roughly 21% seen once. The study excluded patients with other autoimmune diseases, uncontrolled infections, pregnancy or lactation. The source of the PBMCs was approximately 9.5 ml of fresh peripheral blood.

This clonotype was obtained from a woman between 45 and 60 years old with Graves' ophthalmopathy. This chain joins TRBV18 and TRBJ2-1; D perhaps matches TRBD1 (6 bases). The sample taken for sequencing was peripheral blood. The CDR3 DNA reads TGTGCCAGCTCACGACAGGACACCTACAATGAGCAGTTCTTC. Protein sequence: CASSRQDTYNEQFF.